Listed here are 23 T cell receptor beta chains from one sample, sequenced in a study of T cell changes during pregnancy in multiple sclerosis. TCRdb's copy holds only in-frame clones and misses some; the assay was immunoSEQ multiplex PCR. The table includes tens of thousands of clones, around 92% detected once. Here the sequenced sample was CD8+ T cells from peripheral blood mononuclear cells, taken in the first trimester of pregnancy. Source of these receptors: a female donor with multiple sclerosis, enrolled in a pregnancy study.

The rearrangement uses TRBV2 and TRBJ1-4; no clear D gene. The CDR3 covers 12 residues. Germline V gives CDR1 SNHLY, CDR2 FYNNEI. Trimming took 10 bases from V and 7 from J, leaving 13 bases between them. CDR3 DNA sequence: TGTGCCATACGGGTAGATCTTGAAAAACTGTTTTTT. Its translation: CAIRVDLEKLFF.

This chain uses TRBV10-3 with TRBJ2-1, with TRBD2 identical over 16 bases. The CDR3 is 17 amino acids. J was trimmed by 6 bases and V by 6 bases; bases with no gene match: 8. In germline, CDR1 is ENHRY, CDR2 SYGVKD. CDR3 DNA sequence: TGTGCCATCAGCTTCCCCGGGACTAGCGGGAGGGGCAATGAGCAGTTCTTC. Encoded protein: CAISFPGTSGRGNEQFF.

CDR3 in amino acids: CASSRGGGSGNTIYF. The CDR3 DNA sequence: TGTGCCAGCAGCCGAGGTGGGGGCAGTGGAAACACCATATATTTT. V usage is TRBV14 and J usage is TRBJ1-3; D might be TRBD1 (6 bases). The CDR3 has 15 residues. Germline V gives CDR1 SGHDN, CDR2 FVKESK. V was trimmed by 4 bases and J by 3 bases, leaving 13 bases between them.

The chain employs TRBV2 and TRBJ2-7, with 7 bases lining up with TRBD2. V trimming: 1 base; J trimming: 4 bases; junction bases outside the gene matches: 7. There are 15 residues in the CDR3. Per germline, CDR1 SNHLY and CDR2 FYNNEI. The CDR3 DNA reads as TGTGCCAGCAGTGAAGGGCAGGGAGGGGTTTACGAGCAGTACTTC. The encoded protein is CASSEGQGGVYEQYF.

The chain combines TRBV5-4 with TRBJ2-3; D call uncertain. V was cut by 4 bases and J by 0 bases, with 6 bases left in between. The CDR3 consists of 13 residues. CDR1 and CDR2 from the germline V gene are SGHNT and YYREEE (reference sequence). The CDR3 bases are TGTGCCAGCAGCCTCTCGAGCACAGATACGCAGTATTTT. This codes for CASSLSSTDTQYF.

The chain employs TRBV10-2 and TRBJ2-2; no reliable D call. V lost 4 bases and J 5 bases, leaving 14 bases between the germline ends. Germline V gives CDR1 WSHSY, CDR2 SAAADI. The CDR3 loop spans 15 amino acids. The CDR3 coding sequence is TGCGCCAGCAGTGGCAGGTGGCGAGAAACCGGGGAGCTGTTTTTT. Protein: CASSGRWRETGELFF.

V usage is TRBV19 and J usage is TRBJ1-2; TRBD1 is a possible D gene (6 bases). The CDR3 loop spans 13 amino acids. Germline lookup yields CDR1 LNHDA and CDR2 SQIVND (reference sequence). The V end lost 6 bases, the J end lost 7 bases, and 15 bases lay between the germline ends. DNA for the CDR3: TGTGCCAGTAGCCCAGGGGTGTCCGGTGGCTACACCTTC. This translates into CASSPGVSGGYTF.

This chain joins TRBV9 and TRBJ2-1; D is perhaps TRBD2 (7 bases). The CDR3 contains 14 residues. Germline V CDR1 and CDR2: SGDLS, YYNGEE. V was trimmed by 0 bases and J by 9 bases, leaving 13 bases between them. CDR3 amino acids: CASSVGGGRGEQFF. CDR3 nucleotide sequence: TGTGCCAGCAGCGTAGGGGGGGGCCGGGGTGAGCAGTTCTTC.

The chain is built from TRBV7-9 and TRBJ2-1, with D unresolved. Deletions cut 5 bases from V and 0 bases from J, with 11 bases between. The V gene's germline CDR1 is SEHNR and CDR2 FQNEAQ (reference sequence). The CDR3 sequence is 15 residues long. The CDR3 coding sequence is TGTGCCAGCAGCCTCCTCCTGGCCTCCTACAATGAGCAGTTCTTC. Protein: CASSLLLASYNEQFF. The whole variable domain, filled in from reference TRBV7-9 and TRBJ2-1, reads DTGVSQNPRHKITKRGQNVTFRCDPISEHNRLYWYRQTLGQGPEFLTYFQNEAQLEKSRLLSDRFSAERPKGSFSTLEIQRTEQGDSAMYLCASSLLLASYNEQFFGPGTRLTVL.

The chain has TRBV4-1 and TRBJ2-2; 8 bases line up with TRBD2. The V gene end was trimmed by 4 bases and the J gene end by 3 bases; junction bases not matched to a gene: 7. The germline V gene has CDR1 MGHRA and CDR2 YSYEKL. The CDR3 has 16 residues. The CDR3 reads CASSPIAGRYTGELFF. The DNA of the CDR3 is TGCGCCAGCAGCCCGATAGCGGGGAGATACACCGGGGAGCTGTTTTTT.

This clone appeared once. The J gene is TRBJ2-7, the V gene TRBV4-1; 9 bases are shared with TRBD1. The V and J ends lost 3 bases and 2 bases, in that order; junction bases with no gene match: 5. Germline CDR1 is MGHRA and CDR2 is YSYEKL. The CDR3 extends over 15 amino acids. The CDR3 sequence: CASSHSGQGPYEQYF. Written as DNA, the CDR3 is TGCGCCAGCAGCCATTCAGGACAGGGGCCCTACGAGCAGTACTTC.

The rearrangement joins TRBV7-2 to TRBJ1-3; 7 positions match TRBD1. V trimming: 5 bases; J trimming: 0 bases; junction bases outside the gene matches: 10. The CDR3 is 17 residues long. Per the germline V gene, CDR1 is SGHTA and CDR2 is FQGNSA. Here the CDR3 DNA reads TGTGCCAGCAGCCCGCTGACAGGGAGAAGCTCTGGAAACACCATATATTTT. Its protein is CASSPLTGRSSGNTIYF. Looking up the rest from reference TRBV7-2 and TRBJ1-3 gives the full variable domain: GAGVSQSPSNKVTEKGKDVELRCDPISGHTALYWYRQSLGQGLEFLIYFQGNSAPDKSGLPSDRFSAERTGGSVSTLTIQRTQQEDSAVYLCASSPLTGRSSGNTIYFGEGSWLTVV.

The chain employs TRBV29-1 and TRBJ2-7; D may be TRBD1 (5 bases). Germline V gene data show CDR1 as SQVTM and CDR2 as ANQGSEA. The germline V and J ends were trimmed by 3 bases and 4 bases, with 7 bases remaining between them. The CDR3 is made up of 11 amino acids. The CDR3 DNA reads TGCAGCGTTGACCAGGGATACGAGCAGTACTTC. Translation: CSVDQGYEQYF.

The rearrangement uses TRBV6-4 and TRBJ2-3; 8 positions agree with TRBD2. CDR3 length: 14 amino acids. V lost 3 bases to trimming and J lost 1 base; unmatched junction nucleotides: 0. CDR1 and CDR2 from the germline V gene are MRHNA and SNTAGT. As DNA, the CDR3 is TGTGCCAGCAGTGAGCGGGGGGGCACAGATACGCAGTATTTT. It yields the protein CASSERGGTDTQYF.

The chain combines TRBV27 with TRBJ2-7; perhaps TRBD1 as D (6 bases). The CDR3 runs to 14 residues. From germline, CDR1 is MNHEY and CDR2 SMNVEV (reference sequence). Trimming removed 4 bases from V and 0 bases from J, with 10 bases in between. Here the CDR3 DNA reads TGTGCCAGCAGTTCCGTGGACAGCTCCTACGAGCAGTACTTC. Translated: CASSSVDSSYEQYF.

This chain connects TRBV6-5 to TRBJ1-4; D unclear. V was clipped by 5 bases and J by 0 bases, with 4 bases between them. CDR1 is MNHEY, CDR2 SVGAGI, per germline. The CDR3 sequence is 13 residues long. The CDR3 nucleotides are TGTGCCAGCAGTCTTGCAACTAATGAAAAACTGTTTTTT. It codes for CASSLATNEKLFF.

This chain connects TRBV7-3 to TRBJ2-2; 12 nucleotides line up with TRBD2. The germline CDR1 and CDR2 sequences are SGHTA and FQGTGA. J gave up 7 bases and V 5 bases, and 8 bases lay outside the gene matches. The CDR3 loop spans 16 amino acids. As DNA, the CDR3 is TGTGCCAGCAGCCCTGCTAGCGGGGGGGCCCACGGGGAGCTGTTTTTT. This encodes CASSPASGGAHGELFF. Looking up the rest from reference TRBV7-3 and TRBJ2-2 gives the full variable domain: GAGVSQTPSNKVTEKGKYVELRCDPISGHTALYWYRQSLGQGPEFLIYFQGTGAADDSGLPNDRFFAVRPEGSVSTLKIQRTERGDSAVYLCASSPASGGAHGELFFGEGSRLTVL.

The chain employs TRBV4-3 and TRBJ2-3; 7 bases are a match to TRBD2. J gave up 5 bases and V 4 bases, and 9 bases lay outside the gene matches. Per germline, CDR1 LGHNA and CDR2 YSLEER. The length of the CDR3 is 15 residues. The CDR3 reads CASSLEGGAGDTQYF. The CDR3, as DNA: TGCGCCAGCAGCCTCGAGGGAGGGGCAGGAGATACGCAGTATTTT.

The chain joins TRBV28 to TRBJ1-2; D gene unclear. Germline V gene lookup returns CDR1 MDHEN and CDR2 SYDVKM. Trimming took 3 bases from V and 8 from J, leaving 13 bases between them. The CDR3 is 13 residues long. CDR3 DNA sequence: TGTGCCAGCAGTTTGTTAATGGCGCGGGGCTACACCTTC. Translation: CASSLLMARGYTF.

This chain links TRBV7-2 with TRBJ2-7, with a tentative D call TRBD2 (7 bases). CDR1 and CDR2 from the germline V gene are SGHTA and FQGNSA. Trimming cost V 7 bases and J 5 bases, with 24 bases left between them. This CDR3 comprises 16 residues. CDR3 residues: CASTNYGGLNIHEQYF. The CDR3, as DNA: TGTGCCAGCACAAATTACGGGGGGCTAAATATCCACGAGCAGTACTTC. The whole variable domain, remainder taken from reference TRBV7-2 and TRBJ2-7, is GAGVSQSPSNKVTEKGKDVELRCDPISGHTALYWYRQSLGQGLEFLIYFQGNSAPDKSGLPSDRFSAERTGGSVSTLTIQRTQQEDSAVYLCASTNYGGLNIHEQYFGPGTRLTVT.

The chain uses TRBV6-5 and TRBJ2-7, with TRBD1 matching 7 bases. Germline V lookup: CDR1 MNHEY, CDR2 SVGAGI. This CDR3 contains 16 residues. V lost 0 bases and J lost 1; bases outside the gene matches: 6. The CDR3 DNA follows: TGTGCCAGCAGTTACTCGGTTCGGGGACAGTCCTACGAGCAGTACTTC. Amino acids: CASSYSVRGQSYEQYF.

This chain links TRBV19 with TRBJ2-2; TRBD2 might be the D (5 bases). CDR1 LNHDA and CDR2 SQIVND come from the germline V gene (reference sequence). This CDR3 is built from 12 residues. The V end was cut by 5 bases, the J end by 4 bases, with 5 bases between. The chain's CDR3 is CASSGSTGELFF. The CDR3 bases are TGTGCCAGTAGTGGGAGCACCGGGGAGCTGTTTTTT.

The chain couples TRBV28 to TRBJ1-1, with D possibly being TRBD1 (5 bases). Germline V gives CDR1 MDHEN, CDR2 SYDVKM. There are 13 residues in the CDR3. Between the trimmed V and J ends, which lost 7 bases and 5 bases, there was a span of 14 bases. The CDR3 is CASTLGGVTEAFF. The CDR3 DNA sequence: TGTGCCAGCACTCTGGGGGGTGTAACTGAAGCTTTCTTT. Using reference TRBV28 and TRBJ1-1 for the parts outside the CDR3, the full variable domain is DVKVTQSSRYLVKRTGEKVFLECVQDMDHENMFWYRQDPGLGLRLIYFSYDVKMKEKGDIPEGYSVSREKKERFSLILESASTNQTSMYLCASTLGGVTEAFFGQGTRLTVV.